The 25 T cell receptor beta chains listed next were all sequenced from one sample in a study of T-cell memory formation after mild COVID-19 (dated by TCRdb to about 2021). Library creation used 5' RACE. The instrument given in TCRdb is Illumina NovaSeq 6000. TCRdb reprocessed the public reads (quality trimming at Q25 with fastp, clone calling with MiXCR) and kept in-frame beta chains. All rows with the same CDR3 protein become a single entry with the most common DNA and genes. This sample has 85,000 to 120,000 distinct CDR3 sequences in its table, and around 12% of those were observed once. The top ten constitute 27% of the sample. The sequenced sample was PBMCs or a T cell subset sorted from them (not recorded which). These receptors were taken from an adult woman who had mild COVID-19 (a few samples of this study predate the infection). The sample titles of this study are shuffled in the database, so cell type and time point are left out; the donor was told from shared clones.

There are a few counts of this clonotype. This sequence joins TRBV6-6 and TRBJ2-1; D not certain. Between the trimmed V and J ends, which lost 3 bases and 0 bases, there was a span of 6 bases. CDR1 and CDR2 (germline): MNHNY, SVGAGI (reference sequence). The length of the CDR3 is 14 residues. The CDR3, as DNA: TGTGCCAGCAGTTATGGGGTCTCCTACAATGAGCAGTTCTTC. Its translation is CASSYGVSYNEQFF.

This clonotype was counted a few times. V and J are TRBV9 and TRBJ2-7; D unresolved. The germline V gene has CDR1 SGDLS and CDR2 YYNGEE. This CDR3 has 14 amino acids. V was shortened by 0 bases and J by 2 bases, with 9 bases between the two germline ends. CDR3 nucleotides: TGTGCCAGCAGCGTAGGGAGTACTCCCTACGAGCAGTACTTC. It specifies CASSVGSTPYEQYF. The full variable domain, completed using reference TRBV9 and TRBJ2-7, is DSGVTQTPKHLITATGQRVTLRCSPRSGDLSVYWYQQSLDQGLQFLIQYYNGEERAKGNILERFSAQQFPDLHSELNLSSLELGDSALYFCASSVGSTPYEQYFGPGTRLTVT.

This clonotype was counted many times. The CDR3 DNA sequence: TGTGCCAGCAGTGGCCAAACTAGCGGGAACAATGAGCAGTTCTTC. Its translation: CASSGQTSGNNEQFF. This rearrangement joins TRBV6-4 to TRBJ2-1, with TRBD2 matching over 10 bases. Germline CDR1 MRHNA, CDR2 SNTAGT. J gave up 5 bases and V 4 bases, and 5 bases lay outside the gene matches. The CDR3 extends over 15 amino acids.

This clonotype was seen ten or more times. This rearrangement joins TRBV5-1 to TRBJ2-1; D is uncertain. CDR3 length: 14 amino acids. The germline V gene has CDR1 SGHRS and CDR2 YFSETQ. V gave up 0 bases and J gave up 7 bases, with 11 bases separating them. The CDR3 DNA reads TGCGCCAGCAGCTTGGCCGAATGGGGTAATGAGCAGTTCTTC. Its protein is CASSLAEWGNEQFF. Full variable domain (remainder filled in from reference TRBV5-1 and TRBJ2-1): KAGVTQTPRYLIKTRGQQVTLSCSPISGHRSVSWYQQTPGQGLQFLFEYFSETQRNKGNFPGRFSGRQFSNSRSEMNVSTLELGDSALYLCASSLAEWGNEQFFGPGTRLTVL.

This chain links TRBV6-6 with TRBJ1-5, with D hard to call. Per the germline V gene, CDR1 is MNHNY and CDR2 is SVGAGI (reference sequence). The CDR3 is 13 residues long. CDR3 in amino acids: CATSPRVNQPQHF. For the CDR3, the DNA is TGTGCGACGAGCCCGCGGGTCAATCAGCCCCAGCATTTT.

This clonotype has a handful of counts. The chain uses TRBV7-9 and TRBJ2-5; 8 positions agree with TRBD1. This CDR3 has 12 amino acids. Trimming cost V 8 bases and J 3 bases; bases outside gene matches: 2. Germline CDR1 and CDR2: SEHNR and FQNEAQ (reference sequence). DNA for the CDR3: TGTGCCAGCGGACAGGGCGAAGAGACCCAGTACTTC. Protein sequence: CASGQGEETQYF.

This clonotype was counted only a few times. The chain combines TRBV29-1 with TRBJ1-1, with TRBD1 matching 8 bases. V lost 7 bases to trimming and J lost 4 bases; unmatched junction nucleotides: 8. Germline CDR1 reads SQVTM; CDR2 reads ANQGSEA. The CDR3 extends over 13 amino acids. The CDR3 nucleotides are TGCAGCGCCGTACAGGGGGAAGTCACTGAAGCTTTCTTT. Translated: CSAVQGEVTEAFF. The whole variable domain, filled in from reference TRBV29-1 and TRBJ1-1, reads SAVISQKPSRDICQRGTSLTIQCQVDSQVTMMFWYRQQPGQSLTLIATANQGSEATYESGFVIDKFPISRPNLTFSTLTVSNMSPEDSSIYLCSAVQGEVTEAFFGQGTRLTVV.

Only a few counts were recorded for this clonotype. The chain has TRBV6-2 or TRBV6-3 and TRBJ2-7; maybe TRBD1 (6 bases). This CDR3 is 13 amino acids long. Trimming removed 6 bases at V and 3 bases at J, with 12 bases between. The germline gives CDR1 MNHEY, CDR2 SVGEGT. CDR3 DNA sequence: TGTGCCAGCAGGAAGGACAGTGACTACGAGCAGTACTTC. Its protein product is CASRKDSDYEQYF.

The V and J genes are TRBV7-9 and TRBJ2-5; D is perhaps TRBD2 (5 bases). Germline CDR1 and CDR2: SEHNR and FQNEAQ (reference sequence). CDR3 length equals 17 residues. Trimming took 5 bases from V and 4 from J, leaving 23 bases between them. Here the CDR3 reads CASSSRITRGPPETQYF. The CDR3 nucleotides are TGTGCCAGCAGCAGCAGAATCACTAGAGGTCCGCCAGAGACCCAGTACTTC.

This clonotype was seen a handful of times. The chain joins TRBV12-3 or TRBV12-4 to TRBJ1-1; unclear D gene. Deletions cut 2 bases from V and 1 base from J, with 5 bases between. The CDR3 extends over 13 amino acids. CDR3 nucleotide sequence: TGTGCCAGCAGTTTAAGGCCGAACACTGAAGCTTTCTTT. Translation gives CASSLRPNTEAFF.

The J gene is TRBJ2-5, the V gene TRBV29-1, with 9 bases fitting TRBD1. This CDR3 has 18 residues. V shed 6 bases and J 5 bases; nucleotides not matched to a gene: 22. Germline V CDR1 and CDR2: SQVTM, ANQGSEA. CDR3 DNA sequence: TGCAGCGTGGTGCTTCTACTAGGGACAGGGCAGGATGGGGAGACCCAGTACTTC. Translating gives CSVVLLLGTGQDGETQYF.

This rearrangement joins TRBV7-9 to TRBJ2-5; no reliable D call. Per the germline V gene, CDR1 is SEHNR and CDR2 is FQNEAQ (reference sequence). The CDR3 has 16 amino acids. With 7 bases removed from V and 3 bases from J, the gap between germline ends came to 21 bases. The CDR3 DNA follows: TGTGCCAGCACCTCAAAGTTGGGTGGGCCCAAAGAGACCCAGTACTTC. Amino acid sequence: CASTSKLGGPKETQYF.

The sample holds many counts of this clonotype. The chain links TRBV3-1 to TRBJ2-1; 7 bases match TRBD2. Germline CDR1 is LGHDT and CDR2 is YNNKEL (reference sequence). This CDR3 has 16 residues. The junction had 11 bases not matched to a gene; V was cut back by 0 bases and J by 9 bases. CDR3: CASSQDWGGGMGEQFF. The CDR3, as DNA: TGTGCCAGCAGCCAAGATTGGGGGGGAGGAATGGGTGAGCAGTTCTTC.

The table lists this clonotype with many counts. The chain couples TRBV29-1 to TRBJ2-2; D gene uncertain. In germline, CDR1 is SQVTM, CDR2 ANQGSEA. The V and J ends lost 2 bases and 6 bases respectively, with 13 bases between them. CDR3 length equals 14 residues. CDR3 protein: CSVESSSVAGELFF. The CDR3 region has the DNA TGCAGCGTTGAATCTTCTTCGGTGGCCGGGGAGCTGTTTTTT.

This clonotype has just a few counts. The chain has TRBV5-6 and TRBJ1-2; TRBD1 is a possible D gene (6 bases). The V gene lost 2 bases and the J gene lost 4 bases, with 12 bases spanning the gap. CDR3 length equals 14 residues. The V gene's germline CDR1 is SGHDT and CDR2 YYEEEE. The CDR3 protein is CASSLRGNPYGYTF. The CDR3 nucleotides are TGTGCCAGCAGCTTAAGGGGGAACCCCTATGGCTACACCTTC.

At least ten counts were recorded for this clonotype. The chain joins TRBV27 to TRBJ2-3; no firm D call. Trimming took off 3 bases at V and 3 bases at J, with 16 bases between the two ends. The CDR3 is made up of 16 amino acids. Germline V gene sequence: CDR1 MNHEY, CDR2 SMNVEV (reference sequence). DNA of the CDR3: TGTGCCAGCAGTTTTGCCCTCAATTTGTTGACAGATACGCAGTATTTT. Amino acid sequence: CASSFALNLLTDTQYF.

Many counts were recorded for this clonotype. The J gene is TRBJ2-7, the V gene TRBV7-9; D remains ambiguous. Trimming pared 5 bases from V and 3 bases from J, leaving 14 bases between. CDR3 length: 14 residues. Per germline, CDR1 SEHNR and CDR2 FQNEAQ (reference sequence). The CDR3 is CASSATGPNYEQYF. For the CDR3, the DNA is TGTGCCAGCAGCGCCACGGGTCCGAACTACGAGCAGTACTTC. Combining the CDR3 with reference TRBV7-9 and TRBJ2-7 gives the whole variable domain DTGVSQNPRHKITKRGQNVTFRCDPISEHNRLYWYRQTLGQGPEFLTYFQNEAQLEKSRLLSDRFSAERPKGSFSTLEIQRTEQGDSAMYLCASSATGPNYEQYFGPGTRLTVT.

The chain carries TRBV27 and TRBJ1-1; TRBD1 might be the D (6 bases). Per germline, CDR1 MNHEY and CDR2 SMNVEV (reference sequence). The V and J ends lost 5 bases and 2 bases respectively, with 15 bases between them. This CDR3 has 15 amino acids. This CDR3 is CASSGSGTYNTEAFF. The DNA for the CDR3 is TGTGCCAGCAGTGGAAGCGGGACATATAACACTGAAGCTTTCTTT.

The chain employs TRBV11-3 and TRBJ2-3; D remains ambiguous. The CDR3 is made up of 15 amino acids. With 4 bases removed from V and 4 bases from J, the gap between germline ends came to 15 bases. From germline, CDR1 is SGHNT and CDR2 YENEEA. CDR3 in DNA: TGTGCCAGCAGCTGGACCGGCGGAGATGCAGATACGCAGTATTTT. This gives the protein CASSWTGGDADTQYF.

The sample holds a few counts of this clonotype. V and J are TRBV12-3 or TRBV12-4 and TRBJ1-2, with D perhaps TRBD1 (5 bases). The CDR3 is made up of 16 amino acids. V shed 5 bases and J shed 4 bases, with 20 bases lying between them. As DNA, the CDR3 is TGTGCCAGCAGTCCCGCTCAGGGCGCTGGCCTCTATGGCTACACCTTC. Protein product: CASSPAQGAGLYGYTF.

At least ten counts were recorded for this clonotype. The chain uses TRBV7-9 and TRBJ2-1; TRBD2 matches at 10 bases. The germline V gene has CDR1 SEHNR and CDR2 FQNEAQ (reference sequence). J gave up 4 bases and V 2 bases, and 11 bases lay outside the gene matches. There are 18 residues in the CDR3. CDR3 in amino acids: CASSLHRGGLAEYNEQFF. CDR3 nucleotides: TGTGCCAGCAGCTTACATCGGGGCGGACTAGCGGAGTACAATGAGCAGTTCTTC.

This clonotype was counted a few times. This chain links TRBV27 with TRBJ1-1; perhaps TRBD1 as D (6 bases). The CDR3 length is 15 residues. Between the trimmed V and J ends, which lost 2 bases and 1 base, there was a span of 11 bases. Germline V CDR1 and CDR2: MNHEY, SMNVEV (reference sequence). CDR3 DNA sequence: TGTGCCAGCAGTTTAGTCCAGGGGAGGAACACTGAAGCTTTCTTT. Translation: CASSLVQGRNTEAFF.

J is TRBJ2-2 and V is TRBV6-2 or TRBV6-3; no firm D call. The V gene's germline CDR1 is MNHEY and CDR2 SVGEGT. V was shortened by 0 bases and J by 8 bases, with 7 bases between the two germline ends. CDR3 length: 13 residues. DNA of the CDR3: TGTGCCAGCAGTTACTCGGAATCAGGGGAGCTGTTTTTT. Translation gives CASSYSESGELFF.

This chain uses TRBV20-1 with TRBJ1-2; D is ambiguous. The CDR3 has 14 amino acids. Germline CDR1 DFQATT, CDR2 SNEGSKA (reference sequence). The V end was cut by 0 bases, the J end by 2 bases, with 10 bases between. The CDR3 nucleotides are TGCAGTGCTAGAGATCTCAACCTAAACTATGGCTACACCTTC. Protein product: CSARDLNLNYGYTF.

This clonotype turned up a few times. The chain combines TRBV7-9 with TRBJ2-7, with 12 bases that match TRBD2. The trim removed 3 bases at V and 3 bases at J, leaving 3 bases unmatched. This CDR3 region has 15 residues. From germline, CDR1 is SEHNR and CDR2 FQNEAQ (reference sequence). The CDR3 sequence: CASSFRTSGNYEQYF. Here the CDR3 DNA reads TGTGCCAGCAGCTTTCGGACTAGCGGGAACTACGAGCAGTACTTC.